Listed below are T cell receptor beta chains from one sample, sequenced in a study of T cell changes during pregnancy in multiple sclerosis. TCRdb's copy holds only in-frame clones and misses some; the assay was immunoSEQ multiplex PCR. Of tens of thousands of clones listed, roughly 91% are singletons. Sequencing used CD4+ T cells from peripheral blood mononuclear cells, obtained in the third trimester of pregnancy. The receptors were gathered from a female donor with multiple sclerosis, enrolled in a pregnancy study. The CDR3 runs from the conserved cysteine through the conserved F or W. A D gene is named only where the DNA matches it firmly. Not every row has a clone size; where given, it reads once, few, many or a size class.

V gene	clone size	J gene	D gene	CDR3 protein	CDR3 DNA
TRBV6-1	NA	TRBJ1-5	NA	CASSEASWADRNQPQHF	TGTGCCAGCAGTGAAGCATCGTGGGCAGATCGCAATCAGCCCCAGCATTTT
TRBV27	once	TRBJ2-2	TRBD2	CASSFRISGKGELFF	TGTGCCAGCAGTTTTAGGATTAGCGGGAAAGGGGAGCTGTTTTTT
TRBV2	NA	TRBJ1-1	TRBD1	CASRPRVWDSEAFF	TGTGCCAGCAGACCCCGGGTATGGGACAGTGAAGCTTTCTTT
TRBV7-2	NA	TRBJ1-2	NA	CASSPAIGTREGYTF	TGTGCCAGCAGCCCAGCGATAGGGACGCGGGAGGGCTACACCTTC
TRBV30	NA	TRBJ1-5	NA	CAWNEGDQPQHF	TGTGCCTGGAATGAGGGAGATCAGCCCCAGCATTTT
TRBV10-3	medium-sized	TRBJ2-7	TRBD2	CAITPAGGAEQYF	TGTGCCATCACGCCAGCGGGGGGTGCCGAGCAGTACTTC
TRBV4-1	NA	TRBJ1-5	NA	CASSQAFNQPQHF	TGCGCCAGCAGCCAGGCCTTCAATCAGCCCCAGCATTTT
TRBV2	NA	TRBJ1-1	NA	CANRQFSTSMNTEAFF	TGTGCCAACCGACAGTTCAGTACGTCAATGAACACTGAAGCTTTCTTT
TRBV5-1	NA	TRBJ1-1	TRBD1	CASSLTGDTEAFF	TGCGCCAGCAGCTTAACAGGGGACACTGAAGCTTTCTTT
TRBV28	NA	TRBJ2-5	NA	CASSFWTEQETQYF	TGTGCCAGCAGTTTTTGGACAGAACAAGAGACCCAGTACTTC
TRBV5-6	NA	TRBJ2-1	TRBD1	CASSLVGQTYNEQFF	TGTGCCAGCAGCTTGGTGGGACAGACCTACAATGAGCAGTTCTTC
TRBV27	NA	TRBJ2-2	NA	CASRRAGVLSGELFF	TGTGCCAGCAGGAGGGCAGGGGTATTGTCCGGGGAGCTGTTTTTT
TRBV7-2	NA	TRBJ1-4	NA	CASSPTAFAATNEKLFF	TGTGCCAGCAGCCCTACAGCATTCGCTGCAACTAATGAAAAACTGTTTTTT
TRBV18	NA	TRBJ2-3	TRBD2	CASSTIAGSTDTQYF	TGTGCCAGCTCAACTATAGCGGGGTCCACAGATACGCAGTATTTT
TRBV19	NA	TRBJ1-5	NA	CASTPTDYSNQPQHF	TGTGCCAGTACCCCGACAGATTATAGCAATCAGCCCCAGCATTTT
TRBV5-8	NA	TRBJ1-1	NA	CASSRRVNTEAFF	TGTGCCAGCAGCCGCCGGGTGAACACTGAAGCTTTCTTT
TRBV2	NA	TRBJ2-1	NA	CASSELRSSYNEQFF	TGTGCCAGCAGTGAACTGAGGAGCTCCTACAATGAGCAGTTCTTC
TRBV5-5	NA	TRBJ1-1	TRBD1	CASSLINQGARNTEAFF	TGTGCCAGCAGCCTCATTAATCAGGGGGCGAGGAACACTGAAGCTTTCTTT
TRBV12-5	NA	TRBJ2-3	TRBD2	CASGLGLAGYTDTQYF	TGTGCTAGTGGTTTGGGACTAGCGGGCTACACAGATACGCAGTATTTT
TRBV7-9	NA	TRBJ2-5	TRBD2	CASSSPSAGQETQYF	TGTGCCAGCAGCTCCCCCTCAGCGGGGCAAGAGACCCAGTACTTC
TRBV9	NA	TRBJ2-5	NA	CASSVSGQETQYF	TGTGCCAGCAGCGTAAGCGGACAAGAGACCCAGTACTTC
TRBV9	once	TRBJ2-2	NA	CASSARNTGELFF	TGTGCCAGCAGCGCGCGGAACACCGGGGAGCTGTTTTTT
TRBV20-1	NA	TRBJ2-3	NA	CSASGDTQYF	TGCAGTGCTAGCGGAGATACGCAGTATTTT
TRBV5-1	NA	TRBJ2-5	TRBD1	CASSLLGQGDQETQYF	TGCGCCAGCAGCTTGCTCGGACAGGGGGATCAAGAGACCCAGTACTTC
TRBV5-8	NA	TRBJ2-3	TRBD2	CASSLGGLAVDTQYF	TGTGCCAGCAGCTTGGGGGGACTAGCTGTTGATACGCAGTATTTT
TRBV29-1	NA	TRBJ1-6	TRBD1	CSVTDRVGSPLHF	TGCAGCGTTACTGACAGGGTGGGATCACCCCTCCACTTT
TRBV5-1	NA	TRBJ1-1	NA	CASSLSGPSGAEAFF	TGCGCCAGCAGCTTATCAGGACCCAGCGGCGCTGAAGCTTTCTTT
TRBV29-1	NA	TRBJ2-7	NA	CSVQATAYEQYF	TGCAGCGTCCAAGCCACGGCCTACGAGCAGTACTTC
TRBV7-9	NA	TRBJ1-5	TRBD1	CASSNMGQGGQPQHF	TGTGCCAGCAGCAACATGGGACAGGGAGGCCAGCCCCAGCATTTT
TRBV27	NA	TRBJ2-3	TRBD2	CASRKSGIRTDTQYF	TGTGCCAGCAGGAAAAGCGGGATCCGCACAGATACGCAGTATTTT